This T cell receptor (beta chain) was documented in a study of shared clonotypes between healthy human individuals. Study summary: Serving as donors were a couple of women and a few men, whose ages spanned 18 to 49.

As originally analysed: In the immunoSEQ data, sequences were junction-only and lacked quality scores, so filtering differed. This table comes from immunoSEQ multiplex PCR, and its TCRdb copy is limited to in-frame clones, with some not included. For V, J and clone size, that table is used; D and trimming come from the DNA. The sample lists 530,000 or so clones, 75% to 80% occurring once. Findings and limits, study-wide: In this cohort, only blood was sampled, and tissue repertoires likely differ.

Each of the donors was a healthy adult who was HIV-negative and had not had a recent acute infection or vaccination. The CDR3 extends over 13 amino acids. The germline CDR1 and CDR2 sequences are ENHRY and SYGVKD. The ends were cut back, 0 bases at V and 3 bases at J, with 6 bases in the middle. This clone was observed a single time. Antigen: not known. Sequencing was performed on PBMCs. This clonotype originated in a woman between 40 and 50 years old in good health. Some clones in this sample may be carry-over from other donors' samples. V and J are TRBV10-3 and TRBJ2-7; D gene uncertain. The CDR3 loop reads CAISESVNYEQYF. Here the CDR3 DNA reads TGTGCCATCAGTGAGTCGGTCAACTACGAGCAGTACTTC.